A single T cell receptor (beta chain) is shown here with its context. Its antigen is as yet unknown. Naive CD8 cells were CD45RO-negative, positively selected for CCR7, excluding terminally differentiated effector memory CD45RA+ cells. Only Caucasian adults living in Nashville, Tennessee made up the donor group. The protocol was immunoSEQ multiplex PCR, while the TCRdb copy is restricted to in-frame clones and leaves out a portion. Of roughly 770,000 clones listed, about 96% are singletons. Germline V gene data show CDR1 as MNHEY and CDR2 as SMNVEV (reference sequence). This CDR3 has 13 residues. Trimming removed 4 bases at V and 2 bases at J, with 7 bases between. The data originate from a study of shared clonotypes between healthy human individuals. As for the study in general: Serving as donors were a couple of women and three men, whose ages spanned 18 to 49.

Study-level results: Against clonotypes common to all four donors, non-shared ones had lower generation probabilities. Generally, naive subsets came out with larger estimated richness than memory subsets.

The origin of this receptor is a man aged 25-45 years in good health. The rearrangement joins TRBV27 to TRBJ2-3; no firm D call. Sequencing was carried out using naive CD8+ T cells sorted from blood. The CDR3: CASSSYDTDTQYF. The CDR3 region has the DNA TGTGCCAGCAGTTCTTATGACACAGATACGCAGTATTTT.